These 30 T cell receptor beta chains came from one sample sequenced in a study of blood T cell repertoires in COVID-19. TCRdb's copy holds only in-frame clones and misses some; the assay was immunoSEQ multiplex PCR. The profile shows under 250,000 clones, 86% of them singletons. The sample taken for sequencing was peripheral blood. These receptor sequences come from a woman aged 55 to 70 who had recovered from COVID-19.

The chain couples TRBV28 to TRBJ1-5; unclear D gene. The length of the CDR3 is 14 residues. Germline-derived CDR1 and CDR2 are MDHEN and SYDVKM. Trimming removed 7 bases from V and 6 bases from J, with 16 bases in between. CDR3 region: CASKLGRESQPQHF. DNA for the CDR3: TGTGCCAGCAAGTTAGGTAGGGAGAGTCAGCCCCAGCATTTT.

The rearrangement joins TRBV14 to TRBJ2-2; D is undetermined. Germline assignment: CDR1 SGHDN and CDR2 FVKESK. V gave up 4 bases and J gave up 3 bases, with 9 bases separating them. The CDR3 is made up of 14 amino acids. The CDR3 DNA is TGTGCCAGCAGCCCTGGCCCTTACACCGGGGAGCTGTTTTTT. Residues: CASSPGPYTGELFF.

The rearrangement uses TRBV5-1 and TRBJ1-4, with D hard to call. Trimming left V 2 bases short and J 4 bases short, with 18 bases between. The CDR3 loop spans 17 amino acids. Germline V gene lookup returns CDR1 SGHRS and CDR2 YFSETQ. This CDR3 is CASSFFRGSEGNEKLFF. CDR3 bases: TGCGCCAGCAGCTTTTTTCGTGGGAGTGAGGGTAATGAAAAACTGTTTTTT.

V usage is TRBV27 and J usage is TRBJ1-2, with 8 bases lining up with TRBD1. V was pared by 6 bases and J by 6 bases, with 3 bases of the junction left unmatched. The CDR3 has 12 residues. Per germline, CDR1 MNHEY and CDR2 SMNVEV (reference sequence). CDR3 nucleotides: TGTGCCAGCAGGACAGGGGTCAATGGCTACACCTTC. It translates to CASRTGVNGYTF.

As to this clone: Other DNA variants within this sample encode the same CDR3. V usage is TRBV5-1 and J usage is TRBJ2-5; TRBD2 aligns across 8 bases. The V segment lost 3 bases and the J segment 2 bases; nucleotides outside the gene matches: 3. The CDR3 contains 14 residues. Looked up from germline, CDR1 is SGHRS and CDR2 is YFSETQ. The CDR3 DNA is TGCGCCAGCAGCTCTCTAGCGGGTCAAGAGACCCAGTACTTC. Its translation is CASSSLAGQETQYF.

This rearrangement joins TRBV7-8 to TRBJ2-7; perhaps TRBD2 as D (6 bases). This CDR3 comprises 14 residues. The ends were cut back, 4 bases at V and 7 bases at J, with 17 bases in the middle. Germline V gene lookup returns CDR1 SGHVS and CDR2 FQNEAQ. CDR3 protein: CASSSPGARREQYF. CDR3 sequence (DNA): TGTGCCAGCAGCTCCCCGGGAGCTCGGCGGGAGCAGTACTTC.

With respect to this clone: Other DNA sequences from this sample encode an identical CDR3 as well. CDR3 region: CASSSGTGGREQYF. As DNA, the CDR3 is TGCGCCAGCAGCTCCGGGACAGGGGGCCGCGAGCAGTACTTC. The J gene is TRBJ2-7, the V gene TRBV5-1; 12 bases line up with TRBD1. Germline-derived CDR1 and CDR2 are SGHRS and YFSETQ. There are 14 residues in the CDR3. The trim removed 3 bases at V and 6 bases at J, leaving 4 bases unmatched.

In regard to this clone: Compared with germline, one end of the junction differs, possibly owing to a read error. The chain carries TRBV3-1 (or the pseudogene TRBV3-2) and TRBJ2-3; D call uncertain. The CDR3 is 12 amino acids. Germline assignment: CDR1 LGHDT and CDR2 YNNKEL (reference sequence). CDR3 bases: TGTGCCAACAGCCAAGATATAGATACGCAGTATTTT. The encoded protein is CANSQDIDTQYF.

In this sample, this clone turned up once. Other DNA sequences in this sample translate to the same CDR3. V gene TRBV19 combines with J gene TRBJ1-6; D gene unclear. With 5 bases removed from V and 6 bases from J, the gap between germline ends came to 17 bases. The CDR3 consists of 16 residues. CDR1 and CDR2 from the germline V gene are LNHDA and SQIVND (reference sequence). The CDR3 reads CASSVEGGPANSPLHF. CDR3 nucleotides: TGTGCCAGTAGTGTCGAGGGCGGGCCGGCTAATTCACCCCTCCACTTT.

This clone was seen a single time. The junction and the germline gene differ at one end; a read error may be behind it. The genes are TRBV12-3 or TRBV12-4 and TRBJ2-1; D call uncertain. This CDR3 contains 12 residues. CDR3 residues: CATSLSLGEQFF. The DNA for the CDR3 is TGTGCCACCAGTTTAAGCCTCGGGGAGCAGTTCTTC.

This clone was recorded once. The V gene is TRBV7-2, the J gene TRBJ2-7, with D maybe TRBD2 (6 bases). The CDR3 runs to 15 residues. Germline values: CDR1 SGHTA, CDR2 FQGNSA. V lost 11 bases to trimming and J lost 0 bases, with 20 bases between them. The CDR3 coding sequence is TGTGCCGGGCCGGGGAGGCCCGGCCTCTCCTACGAGCAGTACTTC. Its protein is CAGPGRPGLSYEQYF.

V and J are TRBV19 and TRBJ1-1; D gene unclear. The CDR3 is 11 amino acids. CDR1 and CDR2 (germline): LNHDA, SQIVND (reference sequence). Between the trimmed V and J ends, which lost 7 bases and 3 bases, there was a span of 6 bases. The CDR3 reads CASIGDTEAFF. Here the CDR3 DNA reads TGTGCCAGTATTGGAGACACTGAAGCTTTCTTT.

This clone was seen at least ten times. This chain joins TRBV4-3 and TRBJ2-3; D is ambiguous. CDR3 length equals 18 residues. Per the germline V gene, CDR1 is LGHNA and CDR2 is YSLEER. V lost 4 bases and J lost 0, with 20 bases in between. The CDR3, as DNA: TGCGCCAGCAGCCCACGACTGTCGATTTTGGGTAGCACAGATACGCAGTATTTT. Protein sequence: CASSPRLSILGSTDTQYF.

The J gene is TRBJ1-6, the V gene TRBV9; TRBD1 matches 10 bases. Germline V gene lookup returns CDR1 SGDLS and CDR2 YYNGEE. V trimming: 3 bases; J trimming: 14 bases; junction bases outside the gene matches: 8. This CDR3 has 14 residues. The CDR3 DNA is TGTGCCAGCAGCGAGGGACAGGGGTATAGGTCCCTCCACTTT. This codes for CASSEGQGYRSLHF.

CDR3 in amino acids: CASSLNLGGLGGELFF. CDR3 nucleotides: TGTGCCAGCAGCCTCAACCTAGGGGGTCTGGGCGGGGAGCTGTTTTTT. The chain is built from TRBV3-1 (or the pseudogene TRBV3-2) and TRBJ2-2; weak D call: TRBD1 (6 bases). V dropped 4 bases and J dropped 7 bases, with 19 bases sitting between them. The CDR3 loop spans 16 amino acids. Germline CDR1 LGHDT, CDR2 YNNKEL (reference sequence).

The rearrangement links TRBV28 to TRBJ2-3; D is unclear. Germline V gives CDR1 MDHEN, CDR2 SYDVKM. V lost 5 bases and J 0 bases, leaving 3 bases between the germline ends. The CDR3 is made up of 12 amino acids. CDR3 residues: CASSPSTDTQYF. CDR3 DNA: TGTGCCAGCAGTCCAAGCACAGATACGCAGTATTTT.

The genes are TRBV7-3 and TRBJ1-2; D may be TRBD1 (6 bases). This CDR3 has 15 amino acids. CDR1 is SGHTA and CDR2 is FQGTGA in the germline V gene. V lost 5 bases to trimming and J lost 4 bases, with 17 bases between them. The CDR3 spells CASSPLAGDIYGYTF. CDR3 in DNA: TGTGCCAGCAGCCCACTGGCGGGGGACATCTATGGCTACACCTTC.

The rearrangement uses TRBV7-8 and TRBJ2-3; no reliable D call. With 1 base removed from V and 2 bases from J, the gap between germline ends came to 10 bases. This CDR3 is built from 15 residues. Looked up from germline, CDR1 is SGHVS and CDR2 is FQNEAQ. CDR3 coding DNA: TGTGCCAGCAGCTTAGGGGTGTGGGCCACAGATACGCAGTATTTT. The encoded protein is CASSLGVWATDTQYF.

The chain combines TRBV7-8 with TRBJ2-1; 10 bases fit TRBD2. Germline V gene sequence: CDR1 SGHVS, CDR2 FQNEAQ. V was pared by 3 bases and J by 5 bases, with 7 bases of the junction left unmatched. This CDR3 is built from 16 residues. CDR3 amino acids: CASSLERGGLNNEQFF. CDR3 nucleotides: TGTGCCAGCAGCTTGGAGCGGGGGGGCCTGAACAATGAGCAGTTCTTC.

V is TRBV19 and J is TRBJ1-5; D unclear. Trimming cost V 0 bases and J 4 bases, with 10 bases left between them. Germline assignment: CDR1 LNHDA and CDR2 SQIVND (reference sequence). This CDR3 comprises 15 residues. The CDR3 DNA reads TGTGCCAGTAGTATAGAGACGGGAGGGAATCAGCCCCAGCATTTT. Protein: CASSIETGGNQPQHF.

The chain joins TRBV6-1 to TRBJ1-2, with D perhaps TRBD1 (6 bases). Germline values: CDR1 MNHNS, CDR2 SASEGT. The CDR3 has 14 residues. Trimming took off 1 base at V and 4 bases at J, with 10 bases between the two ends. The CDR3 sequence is CASSEVRGTYGYTF. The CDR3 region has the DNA TGTGCCAGCAGTGAAGTTAGGGGGACCTATGGCTACACCTTC.

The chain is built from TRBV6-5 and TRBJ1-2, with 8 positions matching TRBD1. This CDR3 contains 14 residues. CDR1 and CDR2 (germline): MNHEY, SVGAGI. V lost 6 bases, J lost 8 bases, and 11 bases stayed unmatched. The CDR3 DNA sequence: TGTGCCAGCAGCGGGGGGACAGGTCGACTCGGCTACACCTTC. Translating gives CASSGGTGRLGYTF.

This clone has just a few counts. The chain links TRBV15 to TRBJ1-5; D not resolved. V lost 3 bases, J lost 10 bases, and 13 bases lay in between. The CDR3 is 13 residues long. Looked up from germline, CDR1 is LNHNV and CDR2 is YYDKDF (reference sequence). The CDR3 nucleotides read TGTGCCACCAGCAGGCGGTCGGCCAATCCCCAGCATTTT. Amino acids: CATSRRSANPQHF.

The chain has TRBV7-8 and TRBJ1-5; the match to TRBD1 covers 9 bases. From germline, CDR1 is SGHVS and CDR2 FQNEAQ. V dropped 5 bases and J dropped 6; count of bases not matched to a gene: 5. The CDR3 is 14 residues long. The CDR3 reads CASSGGTGSQPQHF. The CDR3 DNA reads TGTGCCAGCAGCGGGGGGACAGGGAGTCAGCCCCAGCATTTT.

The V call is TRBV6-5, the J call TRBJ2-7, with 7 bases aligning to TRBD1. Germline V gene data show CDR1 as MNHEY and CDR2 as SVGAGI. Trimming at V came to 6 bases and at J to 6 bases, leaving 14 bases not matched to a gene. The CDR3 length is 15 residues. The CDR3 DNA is TGTGCCAGCAGGACAGGGATAAGTCAGGCACCCGAGCAGTACTTC. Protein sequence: CASRTGISQAPEQYF.

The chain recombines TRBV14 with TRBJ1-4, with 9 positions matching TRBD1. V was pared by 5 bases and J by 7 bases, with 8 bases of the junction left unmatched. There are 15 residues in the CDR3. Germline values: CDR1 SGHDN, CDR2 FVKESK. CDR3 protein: CASSVTGTGLEKLFF. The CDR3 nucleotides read TGTGCCAGCAGCGTAACCGGGACAGGGCTTGAAAAACTGTTTTTT.

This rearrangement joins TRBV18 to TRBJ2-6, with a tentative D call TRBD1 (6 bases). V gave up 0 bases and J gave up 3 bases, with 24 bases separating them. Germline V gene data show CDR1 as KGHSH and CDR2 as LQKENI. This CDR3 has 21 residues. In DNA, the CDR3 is TGTGCCAGCTCACCACCCGGTAGTGCTGGCAGGGGCGGTATTGGGGCCAACGTCCTGACTTTC. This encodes CASSPPGSAGRGGIGANVLTF.

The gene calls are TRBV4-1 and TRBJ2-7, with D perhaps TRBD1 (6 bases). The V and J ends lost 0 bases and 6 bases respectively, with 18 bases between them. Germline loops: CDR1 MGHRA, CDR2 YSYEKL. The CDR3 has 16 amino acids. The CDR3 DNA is TGCGCCAGCAGCCAAGATTCAAGGCAGGGGAATATCGAGCAGTACTTC. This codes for CASSQDSRQGNIEQYF.

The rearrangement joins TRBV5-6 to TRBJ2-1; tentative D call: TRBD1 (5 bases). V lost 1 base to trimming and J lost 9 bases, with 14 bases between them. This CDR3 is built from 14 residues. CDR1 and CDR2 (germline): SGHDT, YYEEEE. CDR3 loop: CASSLRQGWSEQFF. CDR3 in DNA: TGTGCCAGCAGCTTGAGGCAGGGCTGGAGTGAGCAGTTCTTC.

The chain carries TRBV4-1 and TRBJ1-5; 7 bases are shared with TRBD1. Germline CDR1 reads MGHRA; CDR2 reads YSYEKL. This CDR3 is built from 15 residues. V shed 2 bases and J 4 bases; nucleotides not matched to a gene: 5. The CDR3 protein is CASSQPDRENQPQHF. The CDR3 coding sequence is TGCGCCAGCAGCCAACCTGACAGGGAGAATCAGCCCCAGCATTTT.